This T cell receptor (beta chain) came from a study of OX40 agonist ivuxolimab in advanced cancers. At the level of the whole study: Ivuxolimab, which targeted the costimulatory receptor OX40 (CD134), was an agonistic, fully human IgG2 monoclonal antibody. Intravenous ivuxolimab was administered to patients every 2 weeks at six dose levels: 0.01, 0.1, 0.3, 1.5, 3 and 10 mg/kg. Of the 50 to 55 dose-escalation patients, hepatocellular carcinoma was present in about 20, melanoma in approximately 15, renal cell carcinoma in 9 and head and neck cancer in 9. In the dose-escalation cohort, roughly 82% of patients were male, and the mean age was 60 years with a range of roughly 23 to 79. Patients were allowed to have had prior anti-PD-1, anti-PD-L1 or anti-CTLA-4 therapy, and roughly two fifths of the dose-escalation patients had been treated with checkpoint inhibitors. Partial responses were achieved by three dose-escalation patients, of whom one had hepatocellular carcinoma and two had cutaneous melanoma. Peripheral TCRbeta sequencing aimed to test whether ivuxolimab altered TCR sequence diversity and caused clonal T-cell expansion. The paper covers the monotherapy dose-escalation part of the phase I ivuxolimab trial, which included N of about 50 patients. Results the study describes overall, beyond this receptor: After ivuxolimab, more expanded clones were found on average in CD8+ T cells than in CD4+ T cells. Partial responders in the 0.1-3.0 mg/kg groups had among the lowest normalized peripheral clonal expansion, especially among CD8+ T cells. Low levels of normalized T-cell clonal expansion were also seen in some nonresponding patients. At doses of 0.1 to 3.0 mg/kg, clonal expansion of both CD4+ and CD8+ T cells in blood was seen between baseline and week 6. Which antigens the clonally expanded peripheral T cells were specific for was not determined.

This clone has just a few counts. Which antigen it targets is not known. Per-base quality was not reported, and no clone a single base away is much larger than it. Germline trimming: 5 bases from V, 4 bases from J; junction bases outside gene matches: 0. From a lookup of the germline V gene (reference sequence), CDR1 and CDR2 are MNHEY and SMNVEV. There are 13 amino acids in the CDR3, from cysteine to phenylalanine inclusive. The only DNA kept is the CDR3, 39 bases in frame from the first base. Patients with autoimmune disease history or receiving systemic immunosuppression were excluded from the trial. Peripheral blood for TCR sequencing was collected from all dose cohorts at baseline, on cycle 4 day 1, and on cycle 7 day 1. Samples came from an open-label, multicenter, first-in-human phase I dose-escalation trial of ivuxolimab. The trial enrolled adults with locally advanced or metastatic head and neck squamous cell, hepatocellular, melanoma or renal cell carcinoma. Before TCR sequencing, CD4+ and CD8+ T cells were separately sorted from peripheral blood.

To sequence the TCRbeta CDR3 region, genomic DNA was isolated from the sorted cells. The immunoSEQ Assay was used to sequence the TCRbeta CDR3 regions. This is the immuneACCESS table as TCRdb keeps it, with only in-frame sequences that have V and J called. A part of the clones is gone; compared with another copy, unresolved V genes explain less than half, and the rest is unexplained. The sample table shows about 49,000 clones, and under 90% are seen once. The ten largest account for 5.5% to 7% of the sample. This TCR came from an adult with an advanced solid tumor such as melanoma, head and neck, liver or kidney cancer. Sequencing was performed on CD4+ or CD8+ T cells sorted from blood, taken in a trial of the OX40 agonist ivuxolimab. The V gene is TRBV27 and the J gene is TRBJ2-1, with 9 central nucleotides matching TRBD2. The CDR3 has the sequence CASSTSGYNEQFF. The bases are TGTGCCAGCAGTACTAGCGGGTACAATGAGCAGTTCTTC.